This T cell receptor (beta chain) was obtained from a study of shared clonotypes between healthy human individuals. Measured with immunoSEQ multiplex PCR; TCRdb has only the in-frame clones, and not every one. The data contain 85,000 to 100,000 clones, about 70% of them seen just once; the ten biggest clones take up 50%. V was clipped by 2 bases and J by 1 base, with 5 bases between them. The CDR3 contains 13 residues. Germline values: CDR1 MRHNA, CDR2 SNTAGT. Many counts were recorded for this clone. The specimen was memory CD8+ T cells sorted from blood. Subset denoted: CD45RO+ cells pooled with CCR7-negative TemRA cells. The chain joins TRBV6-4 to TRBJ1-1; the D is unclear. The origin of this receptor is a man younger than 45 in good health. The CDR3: CASSDRENTEAFF. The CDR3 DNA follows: TGTGCCAGCAGTGACAGGGAGAACACTGAAGCTTTCTTT.